A selection of T cell receptor beta chains follows, all from one sample in a study. One entry per CDR3 protein, called by TCRdb with MiXCR from the 5' RACE reads. The sample includes about 43,000 distinct CDR3 sequences, roughly a fifth of them seen just once. The sample comprised Tregs sorted from a lymph node. The receptor set was obtained from a female donor with breast cancer. CDR3s include the opening cysteine and the closing phenylalanine or tryptophan. Fields, in order: J gene, V gene, clone size, D gene, CDR3 DNA, CDR3 protein. A D gene is named only where the DNA matches it firmly. A row's size may be missing; if present it is once, few, many or a size class.

TRBJ1-6 TRBV30 few - TGTGCCTGGAGCTACAGCTATAATTCACCCCTCCACTTT CAWSYSYNSPLHF
TRBJ2-3 TRBV20-1 few - TGCAGTGCTACCTCTACAGGAGAAATTTTGGATACGCAGTATTTT CSATSTGEILDTQYF
TRBJ1-5 TRBV7-2 - - TGTGCCAGCAGCTCGGGGACACGCGAAAATCAGCCCCAGCATTTT CASSSGTRENQPQHF
TRBJ2-1 TRBV15 few - TGTGCCACCCGCCGCGGGGTGTTGAATGAGCAGTTCTTC CATRRGVLNEQFF
TRBJ1-3 TRBV19 - - TGTGCCAGCGGACCGGACAGCAACTCTGGAAACACCATATATTTT CASGPDSNSGNTIYF
TRBJ1-4 TRBV4-1 few - TGCGCCAGCAGCCAAGTCTACAGGGAAAAACTGTTTTTT CASSQVYREKLFF
TRBJ2-1 TRBV9 - TRBD2 TGTGCCAGCAGCGTAGAAGTGACTAGCGGGACCCTAAACAATGAGCAGTTCTTC CASSVEVTSGTLNNEQFF
TRBJ1-2 TRBV11-2 many - TGTGCCAGCAGCTTAGGTGCGGGGGGCTACACCTTC CASSLGAGGYTF
TRBJ1-5 TRBV6-1 - TRBD1 TGTGCCAGCAGCGCCGGGACAGGGGCTCGGCAGCCCCAGCATTTT CASSAGTGARQPQHF
TRBJ2-7 TRBV6-1 many TRBD2 TGTGCCAGCAGGGGGGGGGGACTCTCCTACGAGCAGTACTTC CASRGGGLSYEQYF
TRBJ2-4 TRBV29-1 few - TGCAGCGTTGAAGAGGGGACCAAAAACATTCAGTACTTC CSVEEGTKNIQYF
TRBJ2-5 TRBV4-1 - TRBD1 TGCGCCAGCAGCCTACGCGGACAGGCTGAAGAGACCCAGTACTTC CASSLRGQAEETQYF